This T cell receptor (beta chain) appears in the sequencing data of a study of T-cell memory formation after mild COVID-19. V lost 5 bases and J 1 base, leaving 15 bases between the germline ends. Germline assignment: CDR1 SGHNT and CDR2 YYREEE (reference sequence). The CDR3 consists of 15 residues. TCRdb reanalysed the 5' RACE reads using MiXCR and keeps one entry per CDR3 protein. The sample records 350,000 or so distinct CDR3 sequences, under 25% being singletons. This clonotype was seen a handful of times. The chain couples TRBV5-4 to TRBJ2-5; tentative D call: TRBD1 (6 bases). Sequences were obtained from PBMCs or a T cell subset sorted from them (not recorded which). The receptor comes from a man younger than 35 who had mild COVID-19 (a few samples of this study predate the infection). Cell type and time point are not known. Here the CDR3 reads CASRPTGIGQETQYF. Here the CDR3 DNA reads TGTGCCAGCAGGCCCACAGGGATTGGCCAAGAGACCCAGTACTTC. Full variable domain (remainder filled in from reference TRBV5-4 and TRBJ2-5): ETGVTQSPTHLIKTRGQQVTLRCSSQSGHNTVSWYQQALGQGPQFIFQYYREEENGRGNFPPRFSGLQFPNYSSELNVNALELDDSALYLCASRPTGIGQETQYFGPGTRLLVL.